This TCR beta chain was captured in a study of T cell changes during pregnancy in multiple sclerosis. Repertoires were generated with immunoSEQ multiplex PCR, while TCRdb's copy carries only in-frame clones and drops some. The table records more than 25,000 clones, about 92% of them present only once. The source of this sequence is a female donor in good health, enrolled as a control in a pregnancy study. Specimen: peripheral blood, collected in the first trimester of pregnancy.

The CDR3 sequence is CASSLGGSRTDTQYF. CDR3 bases: TGCGCCAGCAGCTTGGGCGGGAGTAGGACAGATACGCAGTATTTT. The V call is TRBV5-1, the J call TRBJ2-3, with TRBD2 matching 7 bases. J was trimmed by 3 bases and V by 0 bases; bases with no gene match: 4. The CDR3 consists of 15 residues. Germline V gene data show CDR1 as SGHRS and CDR2 as YFSETQ.